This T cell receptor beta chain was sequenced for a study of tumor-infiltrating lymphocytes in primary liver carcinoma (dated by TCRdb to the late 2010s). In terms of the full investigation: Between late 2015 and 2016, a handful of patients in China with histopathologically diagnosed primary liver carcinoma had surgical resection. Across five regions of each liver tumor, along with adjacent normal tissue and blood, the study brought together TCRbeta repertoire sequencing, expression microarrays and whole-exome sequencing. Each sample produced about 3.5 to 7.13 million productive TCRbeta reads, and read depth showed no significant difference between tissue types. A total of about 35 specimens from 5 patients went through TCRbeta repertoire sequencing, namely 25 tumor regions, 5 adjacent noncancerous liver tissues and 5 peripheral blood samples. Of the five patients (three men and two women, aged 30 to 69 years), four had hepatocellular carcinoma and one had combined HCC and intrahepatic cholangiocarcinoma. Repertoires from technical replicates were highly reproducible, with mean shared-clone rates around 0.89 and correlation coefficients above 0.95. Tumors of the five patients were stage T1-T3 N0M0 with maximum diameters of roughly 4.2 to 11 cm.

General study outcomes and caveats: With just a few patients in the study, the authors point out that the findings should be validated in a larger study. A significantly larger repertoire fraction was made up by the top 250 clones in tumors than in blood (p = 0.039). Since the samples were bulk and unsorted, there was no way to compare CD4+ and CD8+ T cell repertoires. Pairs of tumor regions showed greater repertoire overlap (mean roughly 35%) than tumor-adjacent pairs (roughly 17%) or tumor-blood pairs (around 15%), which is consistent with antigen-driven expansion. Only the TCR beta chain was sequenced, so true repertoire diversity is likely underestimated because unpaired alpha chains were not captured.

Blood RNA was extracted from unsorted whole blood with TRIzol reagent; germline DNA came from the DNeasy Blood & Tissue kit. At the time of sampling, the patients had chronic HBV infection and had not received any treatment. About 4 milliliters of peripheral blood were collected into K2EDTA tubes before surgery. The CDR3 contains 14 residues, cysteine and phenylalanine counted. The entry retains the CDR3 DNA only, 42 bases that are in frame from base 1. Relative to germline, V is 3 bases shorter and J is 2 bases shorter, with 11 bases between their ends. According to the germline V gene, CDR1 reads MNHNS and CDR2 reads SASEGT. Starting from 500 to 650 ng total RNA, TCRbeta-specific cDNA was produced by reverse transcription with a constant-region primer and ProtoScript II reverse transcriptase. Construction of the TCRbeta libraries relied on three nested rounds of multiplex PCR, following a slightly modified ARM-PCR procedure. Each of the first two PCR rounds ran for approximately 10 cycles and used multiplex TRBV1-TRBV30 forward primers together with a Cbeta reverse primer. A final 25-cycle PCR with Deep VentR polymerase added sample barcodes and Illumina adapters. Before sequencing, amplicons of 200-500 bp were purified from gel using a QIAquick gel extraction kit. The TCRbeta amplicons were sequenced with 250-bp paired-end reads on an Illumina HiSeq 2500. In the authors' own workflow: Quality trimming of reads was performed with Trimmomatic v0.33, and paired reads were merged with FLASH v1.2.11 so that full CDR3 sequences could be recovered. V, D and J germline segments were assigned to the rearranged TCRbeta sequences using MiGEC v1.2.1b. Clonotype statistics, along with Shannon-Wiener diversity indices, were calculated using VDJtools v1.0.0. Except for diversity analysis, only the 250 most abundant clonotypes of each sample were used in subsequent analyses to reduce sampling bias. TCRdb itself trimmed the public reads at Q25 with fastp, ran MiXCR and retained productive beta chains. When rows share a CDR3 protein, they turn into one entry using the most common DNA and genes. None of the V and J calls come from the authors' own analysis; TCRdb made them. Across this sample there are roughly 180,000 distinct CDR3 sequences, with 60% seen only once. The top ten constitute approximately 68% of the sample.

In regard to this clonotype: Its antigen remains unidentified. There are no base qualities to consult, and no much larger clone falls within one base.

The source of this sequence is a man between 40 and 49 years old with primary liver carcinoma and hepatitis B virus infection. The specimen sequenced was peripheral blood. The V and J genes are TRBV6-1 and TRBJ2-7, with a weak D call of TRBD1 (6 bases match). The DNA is TGTGCCAGCAGTGACCTGGACAGCGCCTACGAGCAGTACTTC. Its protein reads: CASSDLDSAYEQYF.